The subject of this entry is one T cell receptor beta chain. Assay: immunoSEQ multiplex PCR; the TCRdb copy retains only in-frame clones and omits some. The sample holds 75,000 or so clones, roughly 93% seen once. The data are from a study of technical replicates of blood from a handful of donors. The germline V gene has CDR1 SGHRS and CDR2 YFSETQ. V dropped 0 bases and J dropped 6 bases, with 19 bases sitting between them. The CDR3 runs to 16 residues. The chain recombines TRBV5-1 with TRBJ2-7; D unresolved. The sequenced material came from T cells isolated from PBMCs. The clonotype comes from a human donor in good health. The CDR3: CASSLVSIGEGGEQYF. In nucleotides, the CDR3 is TGCGCCAGCAGCTTGGTTTCGATAGGAGAAGGTGGCGAGCAGTACTTC.